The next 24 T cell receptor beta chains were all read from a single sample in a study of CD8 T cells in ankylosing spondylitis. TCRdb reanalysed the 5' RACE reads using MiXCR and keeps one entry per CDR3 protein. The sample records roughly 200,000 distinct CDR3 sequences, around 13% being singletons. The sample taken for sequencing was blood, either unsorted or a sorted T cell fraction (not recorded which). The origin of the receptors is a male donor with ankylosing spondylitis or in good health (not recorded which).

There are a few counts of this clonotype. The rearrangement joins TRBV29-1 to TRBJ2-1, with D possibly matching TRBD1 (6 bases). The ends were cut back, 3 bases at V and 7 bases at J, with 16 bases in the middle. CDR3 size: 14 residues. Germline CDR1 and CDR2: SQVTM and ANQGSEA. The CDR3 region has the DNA TGCAGCGTTGAGACCCCCTCTACAGGGAATGAGCAGTTCTTC. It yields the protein CSVETPSTGNEQFF.

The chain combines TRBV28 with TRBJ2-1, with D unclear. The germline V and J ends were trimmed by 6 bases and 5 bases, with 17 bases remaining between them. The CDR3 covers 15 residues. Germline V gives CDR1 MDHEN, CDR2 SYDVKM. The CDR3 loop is CASSAPGLFHNEQFF. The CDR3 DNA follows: TGTGCCAGCAGCGCCCCCGGCCTCTTTCACAATGAGCAGTTCTTC.

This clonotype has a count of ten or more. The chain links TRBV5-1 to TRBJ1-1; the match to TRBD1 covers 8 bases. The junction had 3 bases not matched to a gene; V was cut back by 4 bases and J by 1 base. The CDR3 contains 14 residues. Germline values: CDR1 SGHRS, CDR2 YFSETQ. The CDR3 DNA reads TGCGCCAGCAGCCAGACAGGGGAGAACACTGAAGCTTTCTTT. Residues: CASSQTGENTEAFF. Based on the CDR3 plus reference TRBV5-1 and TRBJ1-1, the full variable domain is KAGVTQTPRYLIKTRGQQVTLSCSPISGHRSVSWYQQTPGQGLQFLFEYFSETQRNKGNFPGRFSGRQFSNSRSEMNVSTLELGDSALYLCASSQTGENTEAFFGQGTRLTVV.

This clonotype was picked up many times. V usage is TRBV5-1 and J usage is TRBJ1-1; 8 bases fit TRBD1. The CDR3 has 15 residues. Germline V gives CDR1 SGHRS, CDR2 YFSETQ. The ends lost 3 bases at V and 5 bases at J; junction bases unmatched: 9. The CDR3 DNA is TGCGCCAGCAGCTCGCAACAGGGGGTGAGGACTGAAGCTTTCTTT. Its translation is CASSSQQGVRTEAFF. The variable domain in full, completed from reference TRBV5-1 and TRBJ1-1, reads KAGVTQTPRYLIKTRGQQVTLSCSPISGHRSVSWYQQTPGQGLQFLFEYFSETQRNKGNFPGRFSGRQFSNSRSEMNVSTLELGDSALYLCASSSQQGVRTEAFFGQGTRLTVV.

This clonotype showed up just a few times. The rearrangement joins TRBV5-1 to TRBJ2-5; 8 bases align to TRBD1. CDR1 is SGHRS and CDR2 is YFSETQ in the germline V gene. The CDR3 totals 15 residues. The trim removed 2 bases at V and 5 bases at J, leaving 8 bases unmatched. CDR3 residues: CASSFGQGTAETQYF. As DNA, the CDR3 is TGCGCCAGCAGCTTTGGACAGGGCACCGCGGAGACCCAGTACTTC.

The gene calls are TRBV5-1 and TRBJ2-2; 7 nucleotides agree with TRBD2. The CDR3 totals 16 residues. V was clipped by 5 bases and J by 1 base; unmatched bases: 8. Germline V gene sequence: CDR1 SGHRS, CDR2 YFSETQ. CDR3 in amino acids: CASRSGEPLNTGELFF. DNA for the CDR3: TGCGCCAGCAGGAGCGGGGAACCATTGAACACCGGGGAGCTGTTTTTT.

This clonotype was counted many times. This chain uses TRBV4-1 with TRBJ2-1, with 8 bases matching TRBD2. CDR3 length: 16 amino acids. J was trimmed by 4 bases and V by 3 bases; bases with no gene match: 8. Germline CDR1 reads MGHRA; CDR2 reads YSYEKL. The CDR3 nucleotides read TGCGCCAGCAGCCACCTCGGGAGGGCGCGGTACAATGAGCAGTTCTTC. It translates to CASSHLGRARYNEQFF.

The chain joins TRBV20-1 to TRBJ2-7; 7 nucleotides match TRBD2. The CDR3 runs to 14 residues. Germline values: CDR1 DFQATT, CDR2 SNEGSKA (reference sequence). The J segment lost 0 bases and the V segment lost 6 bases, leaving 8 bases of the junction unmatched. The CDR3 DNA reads TGCAGTGCCACGTGGGCGGGAGACTCCTACGAGCAGTACTTC. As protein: CSATWAGDSYEQYF.

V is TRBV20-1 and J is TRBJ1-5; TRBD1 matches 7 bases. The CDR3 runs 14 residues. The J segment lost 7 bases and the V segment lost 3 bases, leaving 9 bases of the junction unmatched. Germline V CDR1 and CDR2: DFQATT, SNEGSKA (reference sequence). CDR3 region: CSASDERGQQPQHF. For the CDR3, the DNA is TGCAGTGCTAGTGACGAGAGGGGGCAACAGCCCCAGCATTTT.

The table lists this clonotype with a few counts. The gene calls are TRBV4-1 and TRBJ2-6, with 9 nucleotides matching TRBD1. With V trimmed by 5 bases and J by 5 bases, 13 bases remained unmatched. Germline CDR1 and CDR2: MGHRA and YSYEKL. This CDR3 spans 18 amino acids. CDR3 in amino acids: CASSAGGQGRVWANVLTF. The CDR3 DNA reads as TGCGCCAGCAGCGCCGGGGGACAGGGCCGAGTCTGGGCCAACGTCCTGACTTTC.

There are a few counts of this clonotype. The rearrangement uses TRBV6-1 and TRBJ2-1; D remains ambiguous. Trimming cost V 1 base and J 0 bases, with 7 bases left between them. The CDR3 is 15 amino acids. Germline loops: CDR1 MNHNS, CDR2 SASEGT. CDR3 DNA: TGTGCCAGCAGTGAAGATCTGAGCTCCTACAATGAGCAGTTCTTC. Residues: CASSEDLSSYNEQFF.

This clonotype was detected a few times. The CDR3 loop is CASSLSQGAWEQYF. The CDR3 bases are TGTGCCAGCAGTTTAAGTCAGGGGGCCTGGGAGCAGTACTTC. This sequence joins TRBV27 and TRBJ2-7; TRBD1 aligns across 8 bases. Per germline, CDR1 MNHEY and CDR2 SMNVEV (reference sequence). J gave up 7 bases and V 2 bases, and 7 bases lay outside the gene matches. CDR3 length equals 14 residues.

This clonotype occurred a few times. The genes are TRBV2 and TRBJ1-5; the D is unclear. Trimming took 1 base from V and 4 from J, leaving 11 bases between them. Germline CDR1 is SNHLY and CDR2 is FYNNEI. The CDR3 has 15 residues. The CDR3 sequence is CASSEVYSSNQPQHF. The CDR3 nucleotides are TGTGCCAGCAGTGAAGTATACAGCTCGAATCAGCCCCAGCATTTT. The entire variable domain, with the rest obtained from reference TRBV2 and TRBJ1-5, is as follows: EPEVTQTPSHQVTQMGQEVILRCVPISNHLYFYWYRQILGQKVEFLVSFYNNEISEKSEIFDDQFSVERPDGSNFTLKIRSTKLEDSAMYFCASSEVYSSNQPQHFGDGTRLSIL.

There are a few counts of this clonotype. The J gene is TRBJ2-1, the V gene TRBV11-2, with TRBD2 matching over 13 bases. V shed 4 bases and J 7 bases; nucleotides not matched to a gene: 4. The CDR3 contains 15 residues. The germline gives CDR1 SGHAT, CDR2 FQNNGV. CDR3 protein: CASSSGTSGINEQFF. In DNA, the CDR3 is TGTGCCAGCAGCTCAGGGACTAGCGGGATAAATGAGCAGTTCTTC.

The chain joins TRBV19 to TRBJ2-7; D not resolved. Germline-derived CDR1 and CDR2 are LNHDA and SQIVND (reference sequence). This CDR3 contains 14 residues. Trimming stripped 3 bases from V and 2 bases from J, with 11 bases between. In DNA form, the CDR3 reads TGTGCCAGTAGTATGGGCGGTCTAGCCTACGAGCAGTACTTC. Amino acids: CASSMGGLAYEQYF.

The CDR3 region is CASSFGLAGGHNEQFF. CDR3 in DNA: TGTGCCAGCAGCTTTGGACTAGCGGGAGGACACAATGAGCAGTTCTTC. This chain links TRBV7-8 with TRBJ2-1, with TRBD2 matching over 14 bases. Per the germline V gene, CDR1 is SGHVS and CDR2 is FQNEAQ. Trimming removed 3 bases from V and 5 bases from J; junction bases left unmatched: 3. The CDR3 consists of 16 residues.

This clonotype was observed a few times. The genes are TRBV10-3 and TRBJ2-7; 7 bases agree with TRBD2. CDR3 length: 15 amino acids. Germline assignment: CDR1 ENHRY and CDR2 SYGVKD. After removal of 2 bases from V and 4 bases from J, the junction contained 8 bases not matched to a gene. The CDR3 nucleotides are TGTGCCATCAGTGAGGAACTAGCGAGTCGTTACGAGCAGTACTTC. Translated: CAISEELASRYEQYF.

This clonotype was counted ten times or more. The CDR3 coding sequence is TGTGCCAGCAGTCGGGAACCCACCGGATACAATGAGCAGTTCTTC. Translated, it gives CASSREPTGYNEQFF. The V gene is TRBV6-1, the J gene TRBJ2-1; D possibly corresponds to TRBD2 (5 bases). This CDR3 is 15 amino acids long. Between the trimmed V and J ends, which lost 5 bases and 4 bases, there was a span of 15 bases. The germline gives CDR1 MNHNS, CDR2 SASEGT.

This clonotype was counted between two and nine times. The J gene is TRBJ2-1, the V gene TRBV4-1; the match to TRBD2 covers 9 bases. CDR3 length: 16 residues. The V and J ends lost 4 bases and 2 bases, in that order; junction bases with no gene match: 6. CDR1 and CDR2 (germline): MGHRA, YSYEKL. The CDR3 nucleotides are TGCGCCAGCAGCCTCTCTAGCGGGGTCCCCTACAATGAGCAGTTCTTC. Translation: CASSLSSGVPYNEQFF.

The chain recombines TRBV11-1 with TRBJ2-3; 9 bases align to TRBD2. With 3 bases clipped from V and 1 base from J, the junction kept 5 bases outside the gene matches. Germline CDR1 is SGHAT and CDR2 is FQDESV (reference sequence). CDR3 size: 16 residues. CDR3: CASSFLQRGGTDTQYF. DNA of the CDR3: TGTGCCAGCAGCTTCTTACAGCGGGGGGGCACAGATACGCAGTATTTT. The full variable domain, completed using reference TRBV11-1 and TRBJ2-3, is EAEVAQSPRYKITEKSQAVAFWCDPISGHATLYWYRQILGQGPELLVQFQDESVVDDSQLPKDRFSAERLKGVDSTLKIQPAELGDSAMYLCASSFLQRGGTDTQYFGPGTRLTVL.

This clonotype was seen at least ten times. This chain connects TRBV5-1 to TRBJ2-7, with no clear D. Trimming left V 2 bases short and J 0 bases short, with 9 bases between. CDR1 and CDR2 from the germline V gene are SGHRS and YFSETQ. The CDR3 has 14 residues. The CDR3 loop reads CASSFDSTSYEQYF. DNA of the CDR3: TGCGCCAGCAGCTTTGACTCCACCTCCTACGAGCAGTACTTC.

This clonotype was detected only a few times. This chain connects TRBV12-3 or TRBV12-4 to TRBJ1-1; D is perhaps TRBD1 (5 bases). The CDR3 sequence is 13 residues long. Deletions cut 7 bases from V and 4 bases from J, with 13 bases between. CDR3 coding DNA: TGTGCCAGCAACGTCGGGGGGGGCACTGAAGCTTTCTTT. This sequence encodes CASNVGGGTEAFF.

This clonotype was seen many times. Here the CDR3 reads CSGQGTDNYGYTF. In DNA, the CDR3 is TGCAGCGGGCAAGGGACGGATAACTATGGCTACACCTTC. This chain links TRBV29-1 with TRBJ1-2; tentatively, D is TRBD1 (5 bases). Trimming stripped 7 bases from V and 1 base from J, with 13 bases between. Per germline, CDR1 SQVTM and CDR2 ANQGSEA. CDR3 length: 13 residues.

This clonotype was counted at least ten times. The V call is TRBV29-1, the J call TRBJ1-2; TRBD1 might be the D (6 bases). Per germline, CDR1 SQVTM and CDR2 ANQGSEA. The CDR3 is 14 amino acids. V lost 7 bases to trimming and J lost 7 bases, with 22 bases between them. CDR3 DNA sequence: TGCAGCGCTTTACCATACAGGGAAGTCCGTGGCTACACCTTC. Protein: CSALPYREVRGYTF.